This T cell receptor (beta chain) came from a study of a mutant IDH1 vaccine in newly diagnosed glioma. As for the study in general: Visit V12 was conducted at week 35 as the safety follow-up. Visit V13 came later, at week 47.

Only in-frame clones appear in the TCRdb table, and some are missing; sequencing was by immunoSEQ multiplex PCR. The sample yields approximately 50,000 clones, less than 90% seen once. This clone came up a few times. The antigen is undetermined. The V gene's germline CDR1 is WNHNN and CDR2 SYGVQD (reference sequence). The CDR3 consists of 15 residues. Trimming cost V 4 bases and J 7 bases; bases outside gene matches: 5. Time point indicated: week 35, safety follow-up. Topical imiquimod accompanied each vaccine dose, which consisted of 300 ug of mutant IDH1 20-mer peptide. The rearrangement joins TRBV10-1 to TRBJ1-6, with 9 bases fitting TRBD1. The clonotype was recovered from a man between 35 and 55 years old with glioma. The sequenced sample was PBMCs, obtained from a glioma patient whose treatment included an IDH1 peptide vaccine. Here the CDR3 reads CASSGPGQGNSPLHF. CDR3 DNA sequence: TGCGCCAGCAGTGGACCGGGACAGGGCAATTCACCCCTCCACTTT.